The next 6 T cell receptor beta chains were all read from a single sample in a study of CD8+CD57+ T cells in acquired aplastic anemia. TCR beta VDJ and CDR3 profiling used genomic DNA as template. A single record per CDR3 protein comes from TCRdb applying MiXCR to the reads. The repertoire holds under 350,000 distinct CDR3 sequences, with 56% as singletons. Those patients picked for sequencing had displayed CD8+CD57+ cell expansion on flow cytometry. Material for sequencing was sorted CD4+, CD8+, or CD8+CD57+ T cells (not recorded which) from PBMCs. All receptors come from a human donor with aplastic anemia.

CDR3 nucleotides: TGCAGCGTTGGTACAGGGGGCGCGAAGGGCTACACCTTC. The encoded protein is CSVGTGGAKGYTF. This rearrangement joins TRBV29-1 to TRBJ1-2, with 9 bases fitting TRBD1. V shed 4 bases and J 8 bases; nucleotides not matched to a gene: 8. CDR1 is SQVTM and CDR2 is ANQGSEA in the germline V gene. The CDR3 consists of 13 residues. Using reference TRBV29-1 and TRBJ1-2 for the parts outside the CDR3, the full variable domain is SAVISQKPSRDICQRGTSLTIQCQVDSQVTMMFWYRQQPGQSLTLIATANQGSEATYESGFVIDKFPISRPNLTFSTLTVSNMSPEDSSIYLCSVGTGGAKGYTFGSGTRLTVV.

J is TRBJ1-1 and V is TRBV6-5; 12 bases align to TRBD1. The length of the CDR3 is 15 residues. V trimming: 6 bases; J trimming: 4 bases; junction bases outside the gene matches: 6. Germline V CDR1 and CDR2: MNHEY, SVGAGI. The CDR3 DNA sequence: TGTGCCAGCAGCCAGGGGACAGGGGGCGGCACTGAAGCTTTCTTT. Translation: CASSQGTGGGTEAFF.

This clonotype was seen more than once but under ten times. The V and J genes are TRBV7-3 and TRBJ1-2; D call uncertain. The CDR3 is 15 amino acids. The V gene lost 1 base and the J gene lost 8 bases, with 17 bases spanning the gap. The germline V gene has CDR1 SGHTA and CDR2 FQGTGA. The CDR3: CASSLNLNPYEGYTF. CDR3 nucleotides: TGTGCCAGCAGCTTAAATTTGAACCCTTATGAGGGCTACACCTTC.

This chain joins TRBV24-1 and TRBJ2-1, with D possibly being TRBD1 (5 bases). The CDR3 sequence is 16 residues long. V was trimmed by 3 bases and J by 3 bases, leaving 14 bases between them. Germline V gene sequence: CDR1 KGHDR, CDR2 SFDVKD. CDR3 sequence (DNA): TGTGCCACCAGTGATATGACAGCAAGCTTCTACAATGAGCAGTTCTTC. This encodes CATSDMTASFYNEQFF.

This chain uses TRBV7-9 with TRBJ2-1; TRBD2 matches 7 bases. The CDR3 totals 18 residues. J gave up 5 bases and V 1 base, and 14 bases lay outside the gene matches. Looked up from germline, CDR1 is SEHNR and CDR2 is FQNEAQ (reference sequence). The CDR3 region has the DNA TGTGCCAGCAGCTTAGGAAGTGGGGCGGGGGAGCCTAACAATGAGCAGTTCTTC. Translating it yields CASSLGSGAGEPNNEQFF.

Of note for this clonotype: Mismatch with germline at one junction end may stem from a read error. V is TRBV20-1 and J is TRBJ2-1; D uncertain. The CDR3 has 13 amino acids. Germline V gene lookup returns CDR1 DFQATT and CDR2 SNEGSKA (reference sequence). DNA for the CDR3: TGCAGTGCTCCTAAAAGCTCCGACAATGAGCAGTTCTTC. Translated, it gives CSAPKSSDNEQFF.